The sequence of this T cell receptor beta chain was determined in a study of brain T cells in children with intractable seizures. Study-level findings and limits: Viral specificity was inferred only from CDR3 similarity; HCMV serostatus was unknown.

This CDR3 spans 15 amino acids. Germline CDR1 is SNHLY and CDR2 is FYNNEI. Trimming cost V 0 bases and J 4 bases, with 13 bases left between them. Sequencing was limited to surgery cases with top T cell transcript signatures in brain tissue. Patients received at least one anti-epileptic drug before surgery. The data were produced by immunoSEQ multiplex PCR, yet TCRdb's version contains in-frame clones alone and is incomplete. The repertoire holds 95,000 to 120,000 clones, with 94% as singletons. For this clone: Antigen: not known.

The sample was peripheral blood, taken at surgery. The rearrangement uses TRBV2 and TRBJ2-7; TRBD2 is a possible D gene (6 bases). The receptor's source is a boy in the first two years of life with hemimegalencephaly and intractable seizures. CDR3 loop: CASSEAGQGGYEQYF. CDR3 nucleotide sequence: TGTGCCAGCAGTGAAGCAGGGCAGGGAGGATACGAGCAGTACTTC.